Each of the 28 T cell receptor beta chains below was sequenced from the same sample in a study of blood T cells in healthy people across ages. A second PCR of about 7 to 11 cycles used a sample-barcoded 5' primer and a J-beta primer mix. TCRdb recomputed calls from the 5' RACE reads with MiXCR, one row per CDR3 protein. The sample contains roughly 1,700,000 distinct CDR3 sequences, 28% of which appear only once. The material sequenced was blood. These receptor sequences come from a woman in her twenties or thirties in good health.

This clonotype was detected only a few times. In DNA form, the CDR3 reads TGTGCCAGCAGTGACCAGGACTATGGCTACACCTTC. It encodes CASSDQDYGYTF. The genes are TRBV25-1 and TRBJ1-2; D is uncertain. The CDR3 consists of 12 residues. CDR1 is MGHDK and CDR2 is SYGVNS in the germline V gene. The V and J ends lost 3 bases and 3 bases respectively, with 5 bases between them.

The genes are TRBV6-5 and TRBJ1-4; 10 nucleotides agree with TRBD1. Trimming cost V 6 bases and J 7 bases; bases outside gene matches: 5. CDR3 length: 14 residues. CDR1 MNHEY and CDR2 SVGAGI come from the germline V gene. DNA of the CDR3: TGTGCCAGCAGGCCGACAGGGGGCCGTGAAAAACTGTTTTTT. Amino acid sequence: CASRPTGGREKLFF.

This clonotype occurred a few times. This may come from a read error, since a much larger clone is one base off. J is TRBJ2-7 and V is TRBV7-2, with no clear D. Gene TRBJ2-5 matches the end of the DNA better, so the J call may be wrong. Germline-derived CDR1 and CDR2 are SGHTA and FQGNSA. The CDR3 runs to 15 residues. CDR3 in amino acids: CASSLSMVRPETQYF. DNA for the CDR3: TGTGCCAGCAGCTTAAGTATGGTAAGGCCGGAGACCCAGTACTTC.

For this clonotype: A read error may be the cause here, since a much bigger clone is one base away. J is TRBJ2-3 and V is TRBV7-2, with unresolved D. From germline, CDR1 is SGHTA and CDR2 FQGNSA. The CDR3 covers 11 residues. Trimming removed 7 bases from V and 2 bases from J, with 4 bases in between. Written as DNA, the CDR3 is TGTGCCAGCAAGTCCACAGATACGCAGTATTTT. Residues: CASKSTDTQYF.

In this sample, this clonotype turned up many times. The chain links TRBV20-1 to TRBJ2-5; a possible D gene is TRBD2 (7 bases). Per germline, CDR1 DFQATT and CDR2 SNEGSKA (reference sequence). V was pared by 1 base and J by 1 base, with 13 bases between. CDR3 length: 15 residues. CDR3 protein: CSARGPGGPQETQYF. DNA of the CDR3: TGCAGTGCTAGAGGGCCGGGGGGCCCCCAAGAGACCCAGTACTTC.

This clonotype was observed a handful of times. The chain has TRBV4-1 and TRBJ1-1, with unresolved D. The germline V gene has CDR1 MGHRA and CDR2 YSYEKL. V was clipped by 4 bases and J by 7 bases, with 13 bases between them. The CDR3 loop spans 13 amino acids. The CDR3 region is CASSPALRIEAFF. Here the CDR3 DNA reads TGCGCCAGCAGCCCCGCTCTTCGGATTGAAGCTTTCTTT.

This clonotype was counted between two and nine times. The chain carries TRBV7-9 and TRBJ2-3; 10 positions match TRBD1. V lost 5 bases to trimming and J lost 3 bases; unmatched junction nucleotides: 8. This CDR3 comprises 16 residues. Germline lookup yields CDR1 SEHNR and CDR2 FQNEAQ (reference sequence). The CDR3: CASSQTGGELTDTQYF. The DNA for the CDR3 is TGTGCCAGCAGCCAGACAGGGGGCGAGTTGACAGATACGCAGTATTTT.

The chain carries TRBV6-2 or TRBV6-3 and TRBJ2-7; 7 bases line up with TRBD2. The V gene end was trimmed by 7 bases and the J gene end by 9 bases; junction bases not matched to a gene: 12. CDR3 length equals 13 residues. Germline V gives CDR1 MNHEY, CDR2 SVGEGT. Here the CDR3 reads CASKMSGNLGQYF. For the CDR3, the DNA is TGTGCCAGCAAGATGAGCGGGAACCTCGGGCAGTACTTC.

There are a few counts of this clonotype. This chain uses TRBV6-6 with TRBJ1-1; perhaps TRBD1 as D (5 bases). The V end lost 5 bases, the J end lost 11 bases, and 12 bases lay between the germline ends. CDR1 is MNHNY, CDR2 SVGAGI, per germline (reference sequence). This CDR3 spans 11 amino acids. CDR3: CASSPGRVAFF. CDR3 in DNA: TGTGCCAGCAGTCCGGGACGCGTGGCTTTCTTT.

V gene TRBV4-1 combines with J gene TRBJ2-1; perhaps TRBD1 as D (6 bases). This CDR3 is 15 amino acids long. The V gene's germline CDR1 is MGHRA and CDR2 YSYEKL. Trimming pared 8 bases from V and 4 bases from J, leaving 18 bases between. CDR3 residues: CASSQRAGEYNEQFF. The CDR3 nucleotides read TGCGCCAGCTCGCAGAGGGCAGGGGAGTACAATGAGCAGTTCTTC.

Worth noting for this clonotype: A much larger clone lies one base from this, so it may be a read error. The chain has TRBV29-1 and TRBJ2-6; tentatively, D is TRBD2 (6 bases). Germline V gene lookup returns CDR1 SQVTM and CDR2 ANQGSEA. CDR3 length: 13 amino acids. The CDR3 sequence: CSVEEGGANVPTF. As DNA, the CDR3 is TGCAGCGTTGAAGAGGGCGGGGCCAACGTCCCGACTTTC. Drawing the rest from reference TRBV29-1 and TRBJ2-6, the complete variable domain is SAVISQKPSRDICQRGTSLTIQCQVDSQVTMMFWYRQQPGQSLTLIATANQGSEATYESGFVIDKFPISRPNLTFSTLTVSNMSPEDSSIYLCSVEEGGANVPTFGAGSRLTVL.

The CDR3 is CASSPSGMLADTQYF. In DNA, the CDR3 is TGTGCCAGCAGCCCGTCGGGGATGTTGGCAGATACGCAGTATTTT. V gene TRBV9 combines with J gene TRBJ2-3; maybe TRBD2 (5 bases). The ends were cut back, 4 bases at V and 4 bases at J, with 16 bases in the middle. Germline V gene lookup returns CDR1 SGDLS and CDR2 YYNGEE. The CDR3 consists of 15 residues.

This clonotype appeared a few times. The CDR3 here is CASSQVRDTEAFF. In DNA form, the CDR3 reads TGTGCCAGCAGCCAAGTGAGAGACACTGAAGCTTTCTTT. V and J are TRBV3-1 and TRBJ1-1; D not certain. The germline gives CDR1 LGHDT, CDR2 YNNKEL (reference sequence). CDR3 size: 13 residues. V was cut by 1 base and J by 3 bases, with 6 bases left in between.

The J gene is TRBJ2-3, the V gene TRBV2; 12 positions match TRBD1. Trimming removed 3 bases from V and 1 base from J; junction bases left unmatched: 5. CDR3 length: 17 residues. Germline V gene sequence: CDR1 SNHLY, CDR2 FYNNEI. In DNA form, the CDR3 reads TGTGCCAGCAGTGAGGGGACAGGGGGCCCCCGCACAGATACGCAGTATTTT. Its translation: CASSEGTGGPRTDTQYF.

The DNA for the CDR3 is TGTGCCAGCAGCCAAGATCCAGGGACCCCGCTTCAAGAGACCCAGTACTTC. Translated, it gives CASSQDPGTPLQETQYF. J is TRBJ2-5 and V is TRBV3-1; D is tentatively TRBD1 or TRBD2 (5 bases each). Germline CDR1 is LGHDT and CDR2 is YNNKEL (reference sequence). V was cut by 0 bases and J by 2 bases, with 16 bases left in between. The CDR3 covers 17 residues.

This clonotype was observed a handful of times. The chain is built from TRBV20-1 and TRBJ2-7; D is possibly TRBD2 (5 bases). The V gene's germline CDR1 is DFQATT and CDR2 SNEGSKA (reference sequence). The CDR3 runs to 15 residues. V dropped 0 bases and J dropped 7 bases, with 19 bases sitting between them. CDR3 sequence reads: CSARDPSDLTGEQYF. CDR3 DNA sequence: TGCAGTGCTAGAGATCCCTCGGACCTCACGGGGGAGCAGTACTTC.

The V and J genes are TRBV28 and TRBJ2-2, with D uncertain. CDR3 length: 14 amino acids. Germline CDR1 reads MDHEN; CDR2 reads SYDVKM. V lost 6 bases and J lost 6, with 14 bases in between. The CDR3 bases are TGTGCCAGCAGCCCCCCCGGTAGTTCCGGGGAGCTGTTTTTT. Protein product: CASSPPGSSGELFF.

This sequence joins TRBV20-1 and TRBJ2-3; 7 bases match TRBD2. This CDR3 has 15 residues. CDR1 and CDR2 (germline): DFQATT, SNEGSKA (reference sequence). Losses at the gene ends were 0 bases for V and 3 bases for J; bases not matched to a gene: 6. Here the CDR3 reads CSARDLRGVTDTQYF. DNA for the CDR3: TGCAGTGCTAGAGATCTCCGGGGGGTTACAGATACGCAGTATTTT.

The chain joins TRBV18 to TRBJ1-4; D call uncertain. This CDR3 has 15 residues. Germline lookup yields CDR1 KGHSH and CDR2 LQKENI. The V end was cut by 3 bases, the J end by 6 bases, with 14 bases between. The CDR3 spells CASSPHQIDDEKLFF. CDR3 DNA: TGTGCCAGCTCACCCCACCAGATCGACGATGAAAAACTGTTTTTT. The complete variable domain, with remaining parts taken from reference TRBV18 and TRBJ1-4, reads NAGVMQNPRHLVRRRGQEARLRCSPMKGHSHVYWYRQLPEEGLKFMVYLQKENIIDESGMPKERFSAEFPKEGPSILRIQQVVRGDSAAYFCASSPHQIDDEKLFFGSGTQLSVL.

This clonotype has a handful of counts. This CDR3 is CASSPLAGPAYNEQFF. CDR3 coding DNA: TGTGCCAGCAGTCCACTAGCGGGACCCGCCTACAATGAGCAGTTCTTC. The chain has TRBV6-2 or TRBV6-3 and TRBJ2-1; 10 nucleotides agree with TRBD2. V trimming: 5 bases; J trimming: 2 bases; junction bases outside the gene matches: 6. This CDR3 comprises 16 residues. The germline CDR1 and CDR2 sequences are MNHEY and SVGEGT.

This clonotype was counted many times. J is TRBJ2-7 and V is TRBV9, with D unresolved. With 0 bases removed from V and 2 bases from J, the gap between germline ends came to 9 bases. CDR1 is SGDLS and CDR2 is YYNGEE in the germline V gene. The CDR3 extends over 14 amino acids. The CDR3 loop is CASSVGGLAYEQYF. The CDR3 DNA reads as TGTGCCAGCAGCGTAGGTGGTTTGGCCTACGAGCAGTACTTC.

The chain combines TRBV20-1 with TRBJ1-4; D is possibly TRBD1 (5 bases). The CDR3 has 13 residues. From germline, CDR1 is DFQATT and CDR2 SNEGSKA (reference sequence). Trimming left V 3 bases short and J 7 bases short, with 12 bases between. Written as DNA, the CDR3 is TGCAGTGCTAGGGGCAGGGTTGGTGAAAAACTGTTTTTT. Its protein is CSARGRVGEKLFF.

The V call is TRBV9, the J call TRBJ2-2, with no clear D. Germline values: CDR1 SGDLS, CDR2 YYNGEE. V was cut by 6 bases and J by 4 bases, with 7 bases left in between. CDR3 size: 12 residues. CDR3 DNA sequence: TGTGCCAGCAATCCAACCACCGGGGAGCTGTTTTTT. Protein sequence: CASNPTTGELFF.

The rearrangement joins TRBV24-1 to TRBJ1-6, with unresolved D. V lost 9 bases and J 7 bases, leaving 12 bases between the germline ends. The CDR3 has 13 amino acids. Germline CDR1 KGHDR, CDR2 SFDVKD. CDR3 DNA: TGTGCCACCGGCGGGGATCTCAATTCACCCCTCCACTTT. Translated: CATGGDLNSPLHF.

This clonotype has a count of ten or more. The chain joins TRBV29-1 to TRBJ2-1; D gene uncertain. The V gene's germline CDR1 is SQVTM and CDR2 ANQGSEA. This CDR3 has 14 amino acids. With 3 bases removed from V and 4 bases from J, the gap between germline ends came to 13 bases. CDR3 region: CSVDAGVVYNEQFF. The CDR3 DNA reads TGCAGCGTTGATGCCGGAGTCGTATACAATGAGCAGTTCTTC.

This chain connects TRBV30 to TRBJ1-6; D not certain. Germline lookup yields CDR1 GTSNPN and CDR2 SVGIG (reference sequence). This CDR3 spans 14 amino acids. V lost 0 bases, J lost 7 bases, and 10 bases lay in between. The CDR3: CAWSVEVGNSPLHF. In DNA, the CDR3 is TGTGCCTGGAGTGTAGAGGTCGGAAATTCACCCCTCCACTTT.

For this clonotype: A read error is possible here, since a much larger clone lies one base away. The chain couples TRBV20-1 to TRBJ2-5; 11 bases agree with TRBD2. The J call may not be correct, given that the DNA end is closer to TRBJ2-7. The CDR3 runs to 15 residues. The germline V gene encodes CDR1 DFQATT and CDR2 SNEGSKA (reference sequence). The CDR3 loop is CSASLAGVSSCEQYF. As DNA, the CDR3 is TGCAGTGCTTCACTAGCGGGAGTTAGTTCCTGCGAGCAGTACTTC.

The chain carries TRBV11-1 and TRBJ1-2; no firm D call. The CDR3 contains 13 residues. With 1 base removed from V and 6 bases from J, the gap between germline ends came to 9 bases. Germline V gene sequence: CDR1 SGHAT, CDR2 FQDESV (reference sequence). Here the CDR3 reads CASSLVSADGYTF. CDR3 nucleotides: TGTGCCAGCAGCTTAGTTTCGGCGGATGGCTACACCTTC.